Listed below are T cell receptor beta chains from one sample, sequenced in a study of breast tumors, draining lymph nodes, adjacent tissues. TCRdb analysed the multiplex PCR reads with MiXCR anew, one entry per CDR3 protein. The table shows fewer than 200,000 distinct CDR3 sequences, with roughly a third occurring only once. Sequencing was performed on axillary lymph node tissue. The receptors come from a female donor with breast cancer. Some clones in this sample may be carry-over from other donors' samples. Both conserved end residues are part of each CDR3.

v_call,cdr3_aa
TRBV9,CASSVSSHEQFF
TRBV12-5,CASARRVNTEAFF
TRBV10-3,CAISVNSGGHNEQFF
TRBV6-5,CASSKGAGTSGNTIYF
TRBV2,CASSVGLGTEAFF
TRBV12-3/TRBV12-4,CAGSPPATGELFF
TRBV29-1,CSARDRGVENTIYF
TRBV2,CASSATGAGDGYTF
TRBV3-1,CASSQTLNNYGYTF
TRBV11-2,CASSWDRAGATNEKLFF
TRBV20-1,CSARAFLGQPYQETQYF
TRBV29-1,CSVVGEGNRLNTEAFF
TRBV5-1,CASNTGEGGEKLFF
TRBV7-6,CASAYGDTGELFF
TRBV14,CASSQDRGGAGELFF
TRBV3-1,CASSQWRSSYNEQFF
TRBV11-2,CASSPRGAADTQYF
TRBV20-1,CSARDPELGSYNSPLHF
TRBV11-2,CASSLGGSSQQYF
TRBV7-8,CASSLVLAANRVNYGYTF
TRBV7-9,CASSSTGQAYEQYF
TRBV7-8,CASSLTWDRGQTQYF
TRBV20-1,CSAKMNTEASF
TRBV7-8,CASSLGGDLETQYF
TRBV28,CASSPYGGPNEKLFF
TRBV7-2,CASSPVGQETQYF
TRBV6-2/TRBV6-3,CASVSGNMAQPQHF
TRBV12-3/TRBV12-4,CASSPQQETQYF
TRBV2,CASSPIREQYF
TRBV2,CASSKDLVGETQYF
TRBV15,CATGGHGGEPQHF
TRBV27,CASSPNQGGAYGYTF
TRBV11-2,CASSLGLETRGETQYF
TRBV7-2,CASSEGDPSNQPQHF
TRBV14,CASSQELAGAYEQYF
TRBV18,CASSPWTGYNSPLHF